This T cell receptor (beta chain) was profiled in a study of blood T cell repertoires in COVID-19. This table comes from immunoSEQ multiplex PCR, and its TCRdb copy is limited to in-frame clones, with some not included. Of 150,000 to 200,000 clones in the sample, roughly 91% were seen once. Germline trimming cut 5 bases from V and 6 bases from J; bases unmatched to any gene: 6. CDR3 size: 14 residues. Germline V gives CDR1 LGHDT, CDR2 YNNKEL (reference sequence). This sequence originates from a woman aged 45-65 years with acute or convalescent COVID-19. Sequenced material: peripheral blood. This sequence joins TRBV3-1 (or the pseudogene TRBV3-2) and TRBJ1-5, with TRBD1 matching 8 bases. Written as DNA, the CDR3 is TGTGCCAGCAGCGTTGACAGGGGAAGTCAGCCCCAGCATTTT. It codes for CASSVDRGSQPQHF.